One sample yielded the 23 T cell receptor beta chains listed below, sequenced in a study of OX40 agonist ivuxolimab in advanced cancers. Method: immunoSEQ multiplex PCR; TCRdb's copy keeps in-frame clones and lacks some. The sample carries roughly 50,000 clones, around 77% recorded once. Sample: CD4+ or CD8+ T cells sorted from blood, taken in a trial of the OX40 agonist ivuxolimab. Source of these receptors: an adult with an advanced solid tumor such as melanoma, head and neck, liver or kidney cancer.

The V gene is TRBV14, the J gene TRBJ1-1; TRBD1 agrees at 7 bases. Germline CDR1 is SGHDN and CDR2 is FVKESK. The CDR3 is 16 residues long. V dropped 4 bases and J dropped 0; count of bases not matched to a gene: 8. CDR3 amino acids: CASSPIRGQVNTEAFF. The CDR3 DNA is TGTGCCAGCAGCCCTATTCGAGGACAGGTGAACACTGAAGCTTTCTTT.

With respect to this clone: Without the conserved terminal phenylalanine or tryptophan, this CDR3 likely stems from a read error. The chain carries TRBV4-1 and TRBJ1-1; no definite D call. Trimming removed 2 bases from V and 1 base from J, with 8 bases in between. Germline CDR1 reads MGHRA; CDR2 reads YSYEKL. The CDR3 totals 14 residues. Here the CDR3 reads CASSQTGGNTEAFL. In nucleotides, the CDR3 is TGCGCCAGCAGCCAAACGGGAGGGAACACTGAAGCTTTCCTT.

In its sample, this clone was seen a few times. V and J are TRBV6-5 and TRBJ1-2, with 8 bases aligning to TRBD1. CDR3 length equals 13 residues. J gave up 8 bases and V 5 bases, and 7 bases lay outside the gene matches. The germline V gene encodes CDR1 MNHEY and CDR2 SVGAGI. The CDR3 DNA is TGTGCCAGCAGTCCCCGGACAGGGAGAGGCTACACCTTC. Translated: CASSPRTGRGYTF.

The gene calls are TRBV15 and TRBJ2-7; a weak D match, TRBD1 (5 bases). V was cut by 1 base and J by 2 bases, with 9 bases left in between. This CDR3 region has 14 residues. CDR1 is LNHNV and CDR2 is YYDKDF in the germline V gene (reference sequence). The DNA of the CDR3 is TGTGCCACCAGCAGAGGCGACAGACCCTACGAGCAGTACTTC. This codes for CATSRGDRPYEQYF.

The chain employs TRBV4-1 and TRBJ2-1; possibly TRBD1 or TRBD2 for D (5 bases each). Deletions cut 1 base from V and 2 bases from J, with 12 bases between. From germline, CDR1 is MGHRA and CDR2 YSYEKL. CDR3 length equals 16 residues. The CDR3 nucleotides are TGCGCCAGCAGCCAAGTTGGTCGGGGACCCTACAATGAGCAGTTCTTC. Amino acids: CASSQVGRGPYNEQFF.

The CDR3 DNA reads as TGCGCCAGCAGCTTGGAAGGCGACCAGTACTTC. Its protein product is CASSLEGDQYF. The chain has TRBV5-1 and TRBJ2-5; D is unclear. The ends were cut back, 0 bases at V and 10 bases at J, with 7 bases in the middle. Germline V CDR1 and CDR2: SGHRS, YFSETQ. This CDR3 is built from 11 residues. The complete variable domain, with remaining parts taken from reference TRBV5-1 and TRBJ2-5, reads KAGVTQTPRYLIKTRGQQVTLSCSPISGHRSVSWYQQTPGQGLQFLFEYFSETQRNKGNFPGRFSGRQFSNSRSEMNVSTLELGDSALYLCASSLEGDQYFGPGTRLLVL.

The rearrangement uses TRBV5-1 and TRBJ2-1, with a tentative D call TRBD2 (5 bases). Germline CDR1 and CDR2: SGHRS and YFSETQ. Trimming left V 0 bases short and J 2 bases short, with 6 bases between. The CDR3 has 14 amino acids. CDR3: CASSLVGAYNEQFF. The DNA of the CDR3 is TGCGCCAGCAGCTTGGTCGGGGCCTACAATGAGCAGTTCTTC.

The gene calls are TRBV19 and TRBJ1-1; 8 nucleotides agree with TRBD1. The V gene end was trimmed by 7 bases and the J gene end by 5 bases; junction bases not matched to a gene: 9. From germline, CDR1 is LNHDA and CDR2 SQIVND (reference sequence). The CDR3 spans 14 residues. The CDR3 nucleotides read TGTGCCAGTAATCCGACAGGGGTTAAGACTGAAGCTTTCTTT. Amino acid sequence: CASNPTGVKTEAFF. The full variable domain, with the rest looked up from reference TRBV19 and TRBJ1-1, is DGGITQSPKYLFRKEGQNVTLSCEQNLNHDAMYWYRQDPGQGLRLIYYSQIVNDFQKGDIAEGYSVSREKKESFPLTVTSAQKNPTAFYLCASNPTGVKTEAFFGQGTRLTVV.

By share of the sample, this clone is medium-sized. J is TRBJ1-3 and V is TRBV5-1, with TRBD1 matching 9 bases. Trimming removed 5 bases from V and 0 bases from J; junction bases left unmatched: 3. CDR1 is SGHRS and CDR2 is YFSETQ in the germline V gene. This CDR3 spans 15 amino acids. As DNA, the CDR3 is TGCGCCAGCAGGGTGACAGGGGGCTCTGGAAACACCATATATTTT. This codes for CASRVTGGSGNTIYF.

V is TRBV5-1 and J is TRBJ1-6; D ambiguous. This CDR3 comprises 13 residues. Trimming cost V 1 base and J 10 bases, with 9 bases left between them. Germline lookup yields CDR1 SGHRS and CDR2 YFSETQ. CDR3 residues: CASSLIGGSPLHF. CDR3 in DNA: TGCGCCAGCAGCTTGATAGGTGGATCACCCCTCCACTTT.

V usage is TRBV9 and J usage is TRBJ1-1; D ambiguous. There are 14 residues in the CDR3. Germline V gives CDR1 SGDLS, CDR2 YYNGEE. V was shortened by 0 bases and J by 6 bases, with 12 bases between the two germline ends. The CDR3 loop reads CASSVETAGPEAFF. Here the CDR3 DNA reads TGTGCCAGCAGCGTAGAAACGGCCGGCCCTGAAGCTTTCTTT. Variable domain in full (rest from reference TRBV9 and TRBJ1-1): DSGVTQTPKHLITATGQRVTLRCSPRSGDLSVYWYQQSLDQGLQFLIQYYNGEERAKGNILERFSAQQFPDLHSELNLSSLELGDSALYFCASSVETAGPEAFFGQGTRLTVV.

This sequence joins TRBV9 and TRBJ2-4, with 8 positions matching TRBD2. In germline, CDR1 is SGDLS, CDR2 YYNGEE. V was clipped by 0 bases and J by 7 bases; unmatched bases: 6. This CDR3 region has 15 residues. The CDR3, as DNA: TGTGCCAGCAGCGTAGGGGCGGGAGGTTCGAACATTCAGTACTTC. As protein: CASSVGAGGSNIQYF. Based on the CDR3 plus reference TRBV9 and TRBJ2-4, the full variable domain is DSGVTQTPKHLITATGQRVTLRCSPRSGDLSVYWYQQSLDQGLQFLIQYYNGEERAKGNILERFSAQQFPDLHSELNLSSLELGDSALYFCASSVGAGGSNIQYFGAGTRLSVL.

This clone was counted only a few times. The rearrangement uses TRBV10-2 and TRBJ1-5; D is undetermined. CDR3 length: 14 amino acids. Germline values: CDR1 WSHSY, CDR2 SAAADI. The V and J ends lost 1 base and 4 bases respectively, with 8 bases between them. For the CDR3, the DNA is TGCGCCAGCAGTGAGTGGCAGCTAAATCAGCCCCAGCATTTT. This sequence encodes CASSEWQLNQPQHF.

The chain uses TRBV29-1 and TRBJ2-1; TRBD2 aligns across 9 bases. J lost 8 bases, V lost 4 bases, and 6 bases had no gene match. Germline V gene sequence: CDR1 SQVTM, CDR2 ANQGSEA. This CDR3 has 13 residues. The CDR3 coding sequence is TGCAGCGTTGGCGGGAGGGCCTTGTATGAGCAGTTCTTC. The encoded protein is CSVGGRALYEQFF.

The chain employs TRBV5-6 and TRBJ2-5, with 10 bases fitting TRBD2. The CDR3 is 16 residues long. With V trimmed by 1 base and J by 5 bases, 8 bases remained unmatched. The germline gives CDR1 SGHDT, CDR2 YYEEEE. The CDR3 nucleotides read TGTGCCAGCAGCTTGAGAGCGGGGGGGCTCGGGGAGACCCAGTACTTC. It is translated as CASSLRAGGLGETQYF.

This clone has only a few counts. The chain joins TRBV5-6 to TRBJ1-2, with TRBD1 as a possible D gene (5 bases). V lost 6 bases and J lost 6, with 15 bases in between. Germline assignment: CDR1 SGHDT and CDR2 YYEEEE. The CDR3 loop spans 13 amino acids. This chain's CDR3 is CASTWGRSHGYTF. CDR3 sequence (DNA): TGTGCCAGCACCTGGGGCAGATCTCATGGCTACACCTTC. Looking up the rest from reference TRBV5-6 and TRBJ1-2 gives the full variable domain: DAGVTQSPTHLIKTRGQQVTLRCSPKSGHDTVSWYQQALGQGPQFIFQYYEEEERQRGNFPDRFSGHQFPNYSSELNVNALLLGDSALYLCASTWGRSHGYTFGSGTRLTVV.

CDR3 DNA sequence: TGTGCCAGCAGCTACGGGGGGGCCACAGAGACCCAGTACTTC. This codes for CASSYGGATETQYF. The chain couples TRBV7-2 to TRBJ2-5; 8 bases are a match to TRBD2. Germline CDR1 and CDR2: SGHTA and FQGNSA. This CDR3 region has 14 residues. Trimming cost V 4 bases and J 4 bases; bases outside gene matches: 5.

V gene TRBV6-5 combines with J gene TRBJ2-5; no clear D gene. The CDR3 is made up of 11 amino acids. Germline CDR1 MNHEY, CDR2 SVGAGI. V lost 6 bases and J 2 bases, leaving 4 bases between the germline ends. CDR3 nucleotides: TGTGCCAGCAGCCGACAAGAGACCCAGTACTTC. Encoded protein: CASSRQETQYF.

J is TRBJ2-1 and V is TRBV7-7; 11 bases are a match to TRBD2. The germline V gene has CDR1 SSHAT and CDR2 FNYEAQ (reference sequence). The CDR3 consists of 15 residues. V lost 5 bases and J lost 8; bases outside the gene matches: 8. CDR3 nucleotides: TGTGCCAGCAGCCCAACAGGGACTAGCGGTGATGAGCAGTTCTTC. Translating gives CASSPTGTSGDEQFF. Variable domain in full (rest from reference TRBV7-7 and TRBJ2-1): GAGVSQSPRYKVTKRGQDVTLRCDPISSHATLYWYQQALGQGPEFLTYFNYEAQPDKSGLPSDRFSAERPEGSISTLTIQRTEQRDSAMYRCASSPTGTSGDEQFFGPGTRLTVL.

V and J are TRBV27 and TRBJ2-1; D might be TRBD1 or TRBD2, each matching 5 bases. The CDR3 is made up of 14 amino acids. Trimming shortened V by 4 bases and J by 3 bases, and 10 bases separated the two germline ends. The germline V gene has CDR1 MNHEY and CDR2 SMNVEV (reference sequence). The CDR3: CASSWGRLYNEQFF. CDR3 in DNA: TGTGCCAGCAGTTGGGGACGGCTCTACAATGAGCAGTTCTTC.

This clone occurred a few times. The chain is built from TRBV6-5 and TRBJ1-2; 7 bases are a match to TRBD1. The V and J ends lost 0 bases and 0 bases, in that order; junction bases with no gene match: 4. Germline loops: CDR1 MNHEY, CDR2 SVGAGI. CDR3 size: 16 residues. The CDR3 DNA is TGTGCCAGCAGTTACTCGGCCGGGACAGCTAACTATGGCTACACCTTC. It codes for CASSYSAGTANYGYTF.

The chain uses TRBV28 and TRBJ2-5; TRBD1 matches at 10 bases. CDR1 is MDHEN and CDR2 is SYDVKM in the germline V gene. The CDR3 contains 15 residues. V shed 8 bases and J 2 bases; nucleotides not matched to a gene: 8. This chain's CDR3 is CASFSPDRGQETQYF. Written as DNA, the CDR3 is TGTGCCAGCTTCTCCCCGGACAGGGGGCAAGAGACCCAGTACTTC.

The gene calls are TRBV7-2 and TRBJ2-7; D is perhaps TRBD1 or TRBD2 (6 bases each). Germline loops: CDR1 SGHTA, CDR2 FQGNSA. Deletions cut 5 bases from V and 2 bases from J, with 19 bases between. The CDR3 runs 16 residues. CDR3 nucleotide sequence: TGTGCCAGCAGCGCGCGGGATAGGACAGAAGCCTACGAGCAGTACTTC. It encodes CASSARDRTEAYEQYF.